This is a list of T cell receptor beta chains from one sample in a study of T cell clonotyping in hematopoietic cell transplantation. Using immunoSEQ multiplex PCR, the repertoire was profiled, and TCRdb retains in-frame clones only, with some absent. Of some 9,300 clones listed, roughly 84% are singletons. The material was peripheral blood mononuclear cells, obtained before stem cell transplant. These receptors were taken from a woman aged 50 to 60 with chronic myeloid leukemia. Some clones in this sample may be carry-over from other donors' samples. The conserved cysteine and the conserved F or W are not part of the CDR3 here.

V,CDR3
TRBV4-3,ASSQDRAYYEQY
TRBV11-3,ASSSLQGSEQF
TRBV28,ASSLFGQGDYEQY
TRBV5-1,ASSLSNSGANVLT
TRBV10-3,AISEGTSGSNNEQF
TRBV7-2,ASSQRQGGSTDTQY
TRBV30,AWSGWQAGYEQY
TRBV2,AIYRDGANYGYT
TRBV6-5,ASSRDMGVAEAF
TRBV4-3,ASSVLDNTEAF
TRBV6-5,ASSYSSGANVLT
TRBV2,ASSEVPTQGYEQF
TRBV7-2,ASGTQAGETQY
TRBV10-3,AISPSGSYEQY
TRBV20-1,SAVRLAEQF
TRBV7-9,ASSLLSGTGDPGYT
TRBV11-3,ASSLEGWPYEQY
TRBV19,ASRTGMNTGELF
TRBV6-1,ASSWNLAYEQY
TRBV28,ASSFAGVYHEQY
TRBV5-4,ASSMDRGVGQPQH
TRBV30,AWRTSGQSSYEQY
TRBV30,AWSSDRGHEQY
TRBV2,ASSETEPSSYNEQF
TRBV7-2,ASSPQGRTQY
TRBV9,ASSVAKLANEQF
TRBV9,ASSATSGYNEQF
TRBV29-1,SALQGPRATEAF
TRBV6-5,ASSYGQRNTIY
TRBV6-5,ASSFLDTGELF
TRBV7-3,ASSPLGTGELF
TRBV6-1,ASSVWDEQF
TRBV30,AWSGLAGYNEQF
TRBV5-1,ASSLDLNYEQY
TRBV6-1,ASSVVWGGKFPYEQY
TRBV20-1,SATQGYGYT
TRBV27,ASNNAGSSYNEQF
TRBV27,ASSPVGGRTYEQY
TRBV25-1,ASSPSGANVLT
TRBV12-5,ASGLVKGYGYT
TRBV4-2,ASSRTVRGSGRAMTDTQY
TRBV5-1,ASSLSSSETQY
TRBV28,ASRGQGRSNQPQH
TRBV27,ASTAQGFAEAF
TRBV19,ASSLRGLDGMAF
TRBV7-9,ASSLALAATRTYNEQF
TRBV30,AWRPRGTGGTEAF
TRBV5-1,ASSLLRESYEQY
TRBV2,ASSTATSGSHEQY
TRBV28,ASSFPINEQF
TRBV10-1,ASSETGNQPQH
TRBV4-3,ASSQVVGFYEQY
TRBV29-1,SVESGYELF
TRBV5-4,ASNRQGMNTEAF
TRBV29-1,SAEGQGRNGYT
TRBV2,ASSDSLAGVTGELF
TRBV29-1,SVVSFYSGQY